This T cell receptor beta chain was captured in a study of blood T cell repertoires in COVID-19. At the level of the study: Researchers got acute and convalescent COVID-19 samples from the United States, Italy and Spain. From T cells, B-cell-depleted T cells, or PBMCs came the material, which was cDNA or gDNA.

TCRdb's table, derived via immunoSEQ multiplex PCR, lists solely in-frame clones and lacks some. Among 150,000 to 200,000 clones, 60% to 85% were seen once, and the ten largest hold roughly 8.4%. The CDR3 length is 13 residues. Germline loops: CDR1 SNHLY, CDR2 FYNNEI. The J segment lost 7 bases and the V segment lost 7 bases, leaving 7 bases of the junction unmatched. This sequence originates from a man between 60 and 75 years old with acute or convalescent COVID-19. The sequencing input was peripheral blood. V usage is TRBV2 and J usage is TRBJ2-1; 7 nucleotides align to TRBD1. This CDR3 reads CASTTGEKNEQFF. The CDR3 DNA is TGTGCCAGCACCACAGGGGAGAAAAATGAGCAGTTCTTC.